The entry below describes one T cell receptor beta chain. Its antigen is unidentified. As for time point: blood 2 weeks post-SBRT. Noted treatment: 15 Gy SBRT to primary tumor, nephrectomy 4 weeks later. This renal cell carcinoma was of the clear cell type. The table came from immunoSEQ multiplex PCR; TCRdb's copy has only in-frame clones and leaves some out. The repertoire holds 120,000 or so clones, with about four fifths as singletons. Germline values: CDR1 MNHEY, CDR2 SVGAGI. The CDR3 is 15 residues long. V lost 5 bases and J 1 base, leaving 14 bases between the germline ends. The data belong to a study of radiation and T cells in renal cell carcinoma. About the study: Nephrectomy followed 15 Gy stereotactic body radiation by 4 weeks.

General study points: Pretreatment tumor biopsies were lacking, so baseline clonotypes are unknown. Top tumor clonotypes rose in blood 2 weeks post-radiation, then contracted.

The source material was blood, sampled from a patient whose treatment included radiotherapy and nephrectomy. The sequence came from a man aged 50 to 59 with renal cell carcinoma. The chain joins TRBV6-5 to TRBJ1-2; D call uncertain. In nucleotides, the CDR3 is TGTGCCAGCAGTCCGAACGGACGGGGTAACTATGGCTACACCTTC. This encodes CASSPNGRGNYGYTF.